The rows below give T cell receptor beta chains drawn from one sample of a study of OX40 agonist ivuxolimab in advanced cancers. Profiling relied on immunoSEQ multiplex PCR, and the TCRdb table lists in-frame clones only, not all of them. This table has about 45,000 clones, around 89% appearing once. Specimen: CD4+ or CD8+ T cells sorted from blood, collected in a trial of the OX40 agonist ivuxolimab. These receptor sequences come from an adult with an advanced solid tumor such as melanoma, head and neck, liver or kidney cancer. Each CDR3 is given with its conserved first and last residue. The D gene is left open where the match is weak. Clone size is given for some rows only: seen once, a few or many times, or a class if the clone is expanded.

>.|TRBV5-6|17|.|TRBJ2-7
TGTGCCAGCAGCTTGGGACGGACACGGTTAAGCTCCTACGAGCAGTACTTC
CASSLGRTRLSSYEQYF
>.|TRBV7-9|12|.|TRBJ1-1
TGTGCCAGCAGCTGGGGAGAGAGTGAAGCTTTCTTT
CASSWGESEAFF
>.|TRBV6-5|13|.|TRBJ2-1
TGTGCCAGCAGTTACTCATGGTGGGGGGAGCAGTTCTTC
CASSYSWWGEQFF
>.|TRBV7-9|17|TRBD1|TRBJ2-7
TGTGCCAGCAGCTTATCGAACCGGGACAGGGCCTCCTACGAGCAGTACTTC
CASSLSNRDRASYEQYF
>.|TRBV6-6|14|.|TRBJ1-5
TGTGCCACCTGCCCGGGGGGCACCCATCAGCCCCAGCATTTT
CATCPGGTHQPQHF
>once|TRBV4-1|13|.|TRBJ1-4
TGCGCCAGCAGCCAAGGCACGGTCGAAAAACTGTTTTTT
CASSQGTVEKLFF
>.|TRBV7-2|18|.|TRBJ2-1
TGTGCCAGCAGAAAAGGGGGGTGGCGAAGAAGCTCCTACAATGAGCAGTTCTTC
CASRKGGWRRSSYNEQFF
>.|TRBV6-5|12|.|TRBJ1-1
TGTGCCAGCAGGGGCGGATCTCTTGAAGCTTTCTTT
CASRGGSLEAFF
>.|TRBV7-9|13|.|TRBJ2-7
TGTGCCAGTCAAGGGGACATTAGCTACGAGCAGTACTTC
CASQGDISYEQYF
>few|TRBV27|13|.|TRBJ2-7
TGTGCCACCGCACTCACCCGGACCTACGAGCAGTACTTC
CATALTRTYEQYF
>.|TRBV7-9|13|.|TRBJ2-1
TGTGCCAGCAGCCCAGACCCCCGGATCGCGCAGTTCTTC
CASSPDPRIAQFF
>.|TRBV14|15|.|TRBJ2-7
TGTGCCAGCAGCTTATACCGGGACCCAGACTACGAGCAGTACTTC
CASSLYRDPDYEQYF
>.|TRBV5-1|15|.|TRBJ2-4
TGCGCCAGCAGCCCTCAATTCGAGGCCAAAAACATTCAGTACTTC
CASSPQFEAKNIQYF
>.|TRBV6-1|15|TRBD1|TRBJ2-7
TGTGCCAGCAGTGCCCGGGACAGGGACACCTACGAGCAGTACTTC
CASSARDRDTYEQYF
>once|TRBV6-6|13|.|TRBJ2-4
TGTGCCAGCAGTTACTCGGGTGAAAACATTCAGTACTTC
CASSYSGENIQYF
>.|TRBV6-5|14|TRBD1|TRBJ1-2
TGTGCCAGCAGTTGCTGCAGGGGGTTCTATGGCTACACCTTC
CASSCCRGFYGYTF
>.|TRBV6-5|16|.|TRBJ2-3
TGTGCCAGCAGTTACGGACCGGAGGGGGTTGGAGATACGCAGTATTTT
CASSYGPEGVGDTQYF
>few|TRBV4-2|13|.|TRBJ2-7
TGTGCCAGCAGCCAAGGCCAGAACTACGAGCAGTACTTC
CASSQGQNYEQYF
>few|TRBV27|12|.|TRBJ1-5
TGTGCCAGCAAGCGAGGGAATCAGCCCCAGCATTTT
CASKRGNQPQHF
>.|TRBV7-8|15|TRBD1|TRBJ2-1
TGTGCCAGCAGCTTTCGGGACAGGAGTTTTAATGAGCAGTTCTTC
CASSFRDRSFNEQFF
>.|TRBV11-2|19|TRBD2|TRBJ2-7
TGTGCCAGCAGCTTTAGGCCCCACACTAGCGGGGAAAGCTCCTACGAGCAGTACTTC
CASSFRPHTSGESSYEQYF
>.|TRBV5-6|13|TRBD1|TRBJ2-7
TGTGCCAGCAGCCCCGGGACAGCCTACGAGCAGTACTTC
CASSPGTAYEQYF
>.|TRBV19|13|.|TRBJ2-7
TGTGCCAGTAGAGTGCAGGGGACCCACGAGCAGTACTTC
CASRVQGTHEQYF
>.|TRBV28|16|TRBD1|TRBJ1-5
TGTGCCAGCAGCTATCCTCAAGGGGACAGGGATCAGCCCCAGCATTTT
CASSYPQGDRDQPQHF
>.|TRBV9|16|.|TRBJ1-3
TGTGCCAGCAGCGAGCTAGGGGGATATTCTGGAAACACCATATATTTT
CASSELGGYSGNTIYF
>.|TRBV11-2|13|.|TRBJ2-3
TGTGCCAGCAGATTGAGGCGCGGAGATACGCAGTATTTT
CASRLRRGDTQYF
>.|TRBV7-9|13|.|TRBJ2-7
TGTGCCAGCAGCTTGGCCGGATCTCGCGAGCAGTACTTC
CASSLAGSREQYF
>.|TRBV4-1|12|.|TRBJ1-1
TGCGCCAGCAGCCGAAGGGACACTGAAGCTTTCTTT
CASSRRDTEAFF
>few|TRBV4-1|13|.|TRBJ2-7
TGCGCCAGCAGCCAAGCCCTGAAGGACGAGCAGTACTTC
CASSQALKDEQYF
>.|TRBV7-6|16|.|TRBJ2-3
TGTGCCAGCAGCCCGAGGAGGGTCCTTAGCACAGATACGCAGTATTTT
CASSPRRVLSTDTQYF
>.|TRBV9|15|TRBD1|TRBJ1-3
TGTGCCAGCAGCGTAGCCCAGGGGGCTGGAAACACCATATATTTT
CASSVAQGAGNTIYF
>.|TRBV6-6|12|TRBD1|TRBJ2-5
TGTGCCAGCGAACAGGGGGGAGAGACCCAGTACTTC
CASEQGGETQYF
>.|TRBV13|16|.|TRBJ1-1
TGTGCCAGCAGCTTACGTAGGCAGGGCGTGAACACTGAAGCTTTCTTT
CASSLRRQGVNTEAFF
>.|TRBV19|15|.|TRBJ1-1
TGTGCCAGTAGTATTCGCCGGGGTTTGAACACTGAAGCTTTCTTT
CASSIRRGLNTEAFF
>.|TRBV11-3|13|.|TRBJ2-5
TGTGCCAGCAGCTTAGCAATTGGGGAGACCCAGTACTTC
CASSLAIGETQYF
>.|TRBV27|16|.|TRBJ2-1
TGTGCCAGCAGTTTATACTCCCTCGGATCGGTCGATGAGCAGTTCTTC
CASSLYSLGSVDEQFF
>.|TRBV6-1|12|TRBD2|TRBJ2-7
TGTGCCAGCAGTCTCCCTAGCGGGGAGCAGTACTTC
CASSLPSGEQYF
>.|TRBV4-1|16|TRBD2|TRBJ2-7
TGCGCCAGCAGCCGAATAACTAGCGGGAGCACCTACGAGCAGTACTTC
CASSRITSGSTYEQYF
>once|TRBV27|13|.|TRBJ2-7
TGTGCCAGCGGACCGGGCCTCCTGCGGCAGCAGTACTTC
CASGPGLLRQQYF
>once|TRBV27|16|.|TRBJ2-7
TGTGCCAGCAGTTTAAACCGCCCGGGACTCCGCTACGAGCAGTACTTC
CASSLNRPGLRYEQYF
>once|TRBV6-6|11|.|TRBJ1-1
TGTGCCAGCAGTCCGAACACTGAAGCTTTCTTT
CASSPNTEAFF
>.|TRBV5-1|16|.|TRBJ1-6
TGCGCCAGCAGCCCGAAGGCTAGCTCCTATAATTCACCCCTCCACTTT
CASSPKASSYNSPLHF
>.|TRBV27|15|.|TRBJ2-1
TGTGCCAGCTCCCCGGGGGCGCAATCCTACAATGAGCAGTTCTTC
CASSPGAQSYNEQFF
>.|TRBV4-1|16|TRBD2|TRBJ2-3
TGCGCCAGCAGCCAGACGCCTAGCGGGGGTTCAGATACGCAGTATTTT
CASSQTPSGGSDTQYF
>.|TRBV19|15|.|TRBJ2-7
TGTGCCAGTAGTATGTCCAGTCCCGGGCCCTACGAGCAGTACTTC
CASSMSSPGPYEQYF
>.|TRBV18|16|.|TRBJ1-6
TGTGCCAGCTCAACGACCGAGAGCTCCTATAATTCACCCCTCCACTTT
CASSTTESSYNSPLHF
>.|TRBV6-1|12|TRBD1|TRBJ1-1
TGTGCCAGCGGATCAGGGGGCGTCGGAGCTTTCTTT
CASGSGGVGAFF
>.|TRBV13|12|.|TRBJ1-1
TGTGCCAGCAGTCCGGACCAGCCTGAAGCTTTCTTT
CASSPDQPEAFF
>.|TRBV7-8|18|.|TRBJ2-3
TGTGCCAGCACCCGTAGATCCTACTCGGGAACCGGAGCAGATACGCAGTATTTT
CASTRRSYSGTGADTQYF
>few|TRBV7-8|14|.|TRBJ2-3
TGTGCCAGCAGCCAAACCTCGGGAGCAGATACGCAGTATTTT
CASSQTSGADTQYF